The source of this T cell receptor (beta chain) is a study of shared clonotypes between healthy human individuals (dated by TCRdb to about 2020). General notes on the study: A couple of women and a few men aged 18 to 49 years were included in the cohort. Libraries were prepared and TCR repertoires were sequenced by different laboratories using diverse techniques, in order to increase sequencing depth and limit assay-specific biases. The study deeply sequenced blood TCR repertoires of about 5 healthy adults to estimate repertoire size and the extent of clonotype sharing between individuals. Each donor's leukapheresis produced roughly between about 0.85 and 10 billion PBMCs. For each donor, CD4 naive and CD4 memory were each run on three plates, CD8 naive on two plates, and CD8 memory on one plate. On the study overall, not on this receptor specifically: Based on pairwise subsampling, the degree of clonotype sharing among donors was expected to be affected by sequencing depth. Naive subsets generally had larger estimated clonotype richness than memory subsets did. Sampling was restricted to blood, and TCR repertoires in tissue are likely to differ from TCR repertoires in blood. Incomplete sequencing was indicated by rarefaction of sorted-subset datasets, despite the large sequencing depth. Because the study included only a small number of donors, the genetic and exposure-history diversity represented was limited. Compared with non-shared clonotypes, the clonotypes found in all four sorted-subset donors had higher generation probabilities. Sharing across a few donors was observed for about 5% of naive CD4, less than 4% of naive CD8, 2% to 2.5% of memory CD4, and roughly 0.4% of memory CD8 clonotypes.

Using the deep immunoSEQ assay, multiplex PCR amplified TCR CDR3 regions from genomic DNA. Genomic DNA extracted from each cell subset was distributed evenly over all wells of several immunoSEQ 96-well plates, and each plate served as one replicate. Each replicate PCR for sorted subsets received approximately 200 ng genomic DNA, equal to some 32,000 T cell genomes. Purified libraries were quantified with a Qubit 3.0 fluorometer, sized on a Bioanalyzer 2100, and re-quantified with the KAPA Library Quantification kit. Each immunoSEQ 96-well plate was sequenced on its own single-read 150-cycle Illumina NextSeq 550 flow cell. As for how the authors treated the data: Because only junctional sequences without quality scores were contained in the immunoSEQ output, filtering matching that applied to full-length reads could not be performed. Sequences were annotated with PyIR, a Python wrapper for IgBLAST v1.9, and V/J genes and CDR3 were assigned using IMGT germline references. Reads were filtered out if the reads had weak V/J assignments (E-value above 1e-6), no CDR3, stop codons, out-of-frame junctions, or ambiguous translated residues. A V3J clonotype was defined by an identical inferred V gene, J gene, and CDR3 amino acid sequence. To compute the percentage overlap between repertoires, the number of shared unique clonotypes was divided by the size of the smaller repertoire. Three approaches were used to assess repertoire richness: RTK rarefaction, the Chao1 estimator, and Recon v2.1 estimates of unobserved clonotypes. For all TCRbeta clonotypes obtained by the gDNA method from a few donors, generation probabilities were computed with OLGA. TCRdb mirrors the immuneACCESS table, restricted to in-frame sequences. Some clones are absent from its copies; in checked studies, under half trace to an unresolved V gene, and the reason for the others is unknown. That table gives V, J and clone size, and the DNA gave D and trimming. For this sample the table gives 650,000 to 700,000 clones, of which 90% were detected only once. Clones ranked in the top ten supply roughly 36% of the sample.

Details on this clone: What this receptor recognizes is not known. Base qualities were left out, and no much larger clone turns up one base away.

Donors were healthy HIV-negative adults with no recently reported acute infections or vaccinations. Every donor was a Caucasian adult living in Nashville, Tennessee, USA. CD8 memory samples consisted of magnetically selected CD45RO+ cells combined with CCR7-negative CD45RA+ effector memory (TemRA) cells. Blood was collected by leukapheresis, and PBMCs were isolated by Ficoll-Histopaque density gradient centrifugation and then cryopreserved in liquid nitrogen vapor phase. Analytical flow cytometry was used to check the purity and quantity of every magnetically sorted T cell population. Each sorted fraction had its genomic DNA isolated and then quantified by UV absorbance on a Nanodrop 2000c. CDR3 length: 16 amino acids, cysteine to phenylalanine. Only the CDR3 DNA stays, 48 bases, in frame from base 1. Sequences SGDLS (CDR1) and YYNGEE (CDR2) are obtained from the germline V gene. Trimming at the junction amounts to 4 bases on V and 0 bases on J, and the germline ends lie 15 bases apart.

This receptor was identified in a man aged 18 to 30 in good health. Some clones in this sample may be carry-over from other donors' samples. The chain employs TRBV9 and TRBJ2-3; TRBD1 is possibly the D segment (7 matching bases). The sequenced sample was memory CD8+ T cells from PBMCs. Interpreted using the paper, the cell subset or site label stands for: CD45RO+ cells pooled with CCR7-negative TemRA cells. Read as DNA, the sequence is TGTGCCAGCAGCCCCAGGGGGGCTACTAGCACAGATACGCAGTATTTT. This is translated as CASSPRGATSTDTQYF.